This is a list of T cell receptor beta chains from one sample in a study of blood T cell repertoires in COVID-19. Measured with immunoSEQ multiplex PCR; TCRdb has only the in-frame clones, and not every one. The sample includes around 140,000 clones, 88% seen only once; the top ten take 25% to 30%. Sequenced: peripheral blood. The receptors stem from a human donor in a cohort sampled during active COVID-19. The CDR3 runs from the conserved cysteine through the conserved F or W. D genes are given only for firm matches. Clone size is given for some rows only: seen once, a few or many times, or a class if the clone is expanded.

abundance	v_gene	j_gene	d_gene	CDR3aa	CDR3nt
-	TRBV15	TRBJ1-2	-	CATSREGLGYGYTF	TGTGCCACCAGCAGAGAGGGACTTGGGTATGGCTACACCTTC
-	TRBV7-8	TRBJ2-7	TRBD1	CASSLEFMGQGLYEQYF	TGTGCCAGCAGCTTAGAATTTATGGGACAGGGGCTTTACGAGCAGTACTTC
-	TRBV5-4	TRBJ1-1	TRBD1	CASSLALGQGTEAFF	TGTGCCAGCAGCTTGGCTTTGGGACAGGGGACTGAAGCTTTCTTT
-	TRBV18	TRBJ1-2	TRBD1	CASSPSGQGALGYGYTF	TGTGCCAGCTCACCCTCGGGACAGGGGGCTTTAGGCTATGGCTACACCTTC
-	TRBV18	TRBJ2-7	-	CASSPHASHEQYF	TGTGCCAGCTCACCACACGCGTCCCACGAGCAGTACTTC
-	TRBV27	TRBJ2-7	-	CASSSPDNPYEQYF	TGTGCCAGCAGCTCCCCCGACAATCCCTACGAGCAGTACTTC
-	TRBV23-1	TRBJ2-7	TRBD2	CASSPRGRGMAYEQYF	TGCGCCAGCAGTCCACGGGGGAGGGGAATGGCCTACGAGCAGTACTTC
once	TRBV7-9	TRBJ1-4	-	CASSHIANEKLFF	TGTGCCAGCAGTCATATAGCTAATGAAAAACTGTTTTTT
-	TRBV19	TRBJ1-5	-	CASSIDGGQPQHF	TGTGCCAGTAGTATAGACGGGGGTCAGCCCCAGCATTTT
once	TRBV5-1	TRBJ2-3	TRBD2	CASRDGGADTQYF	TGCGCCAGCAGGGACGGGGGGGCAGATACGCAGTATTTT
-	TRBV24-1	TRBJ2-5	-	CATSARVPETQYF	TGTGCCACCAGTGCCCGGGTCCCAGAGACCCAGTACTTC